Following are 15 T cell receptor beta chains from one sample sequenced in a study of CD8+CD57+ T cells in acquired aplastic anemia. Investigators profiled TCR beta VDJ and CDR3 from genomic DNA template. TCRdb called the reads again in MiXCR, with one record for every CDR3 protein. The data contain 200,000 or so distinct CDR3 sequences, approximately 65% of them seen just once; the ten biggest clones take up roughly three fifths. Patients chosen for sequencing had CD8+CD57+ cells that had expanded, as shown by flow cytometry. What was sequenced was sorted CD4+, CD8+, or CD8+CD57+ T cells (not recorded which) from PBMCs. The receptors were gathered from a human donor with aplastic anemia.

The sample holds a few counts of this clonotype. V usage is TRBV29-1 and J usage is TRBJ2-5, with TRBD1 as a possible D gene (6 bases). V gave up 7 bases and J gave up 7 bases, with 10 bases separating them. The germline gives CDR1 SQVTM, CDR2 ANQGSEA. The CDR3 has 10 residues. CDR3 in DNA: TGCAGCGCAGGGGCCCTGACCCAGTACTTC. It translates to CSAGALTQYF. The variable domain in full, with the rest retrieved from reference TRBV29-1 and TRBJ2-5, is SAVISQKPSRDICQRGTSLTIQCQVDSQVTMMFWYRQQPGQSLTLIATANQGSEATYESGFVIDKFPISRPNLTFSTLTVSNMSPEDSSIYLCSAGALTQYFGPGTRLLVL.

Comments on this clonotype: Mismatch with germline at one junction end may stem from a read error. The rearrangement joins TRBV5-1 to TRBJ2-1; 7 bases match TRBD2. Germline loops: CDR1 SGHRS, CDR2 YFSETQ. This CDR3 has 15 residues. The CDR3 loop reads CASSLVAGRENEQLF. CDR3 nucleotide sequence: TGTGCCAGCAGCTTAGTTGCGGGGAGGGAAAATGAGCAGCTCTTC. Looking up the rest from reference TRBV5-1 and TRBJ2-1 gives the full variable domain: KAGVTQTPRYLIKTRGQQVTLSCSPISGHRSVSWYQQTPGQGLQFLFEYFSETQRNKGNFPGRFSGRQFSNSRSEMNVSTLELGDSALYLCASSLVAGRENEQLFGPGTRLTVL.

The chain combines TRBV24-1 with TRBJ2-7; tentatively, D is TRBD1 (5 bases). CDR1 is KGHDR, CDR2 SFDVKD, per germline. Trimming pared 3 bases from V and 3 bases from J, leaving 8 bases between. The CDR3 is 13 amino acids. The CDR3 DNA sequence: TGTGCCACCAGTGATCCCGACAGCTACGAGCAGTACTTC. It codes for CATSDPDSYEQYF.

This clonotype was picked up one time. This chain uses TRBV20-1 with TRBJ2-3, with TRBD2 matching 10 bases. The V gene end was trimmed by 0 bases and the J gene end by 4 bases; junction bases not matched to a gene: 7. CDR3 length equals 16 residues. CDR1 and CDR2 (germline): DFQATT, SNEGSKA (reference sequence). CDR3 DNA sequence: TGCAGTGCTAGAGACCCTAGCGGGAGAGGGGCAGATACGCAGTATTTT. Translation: CSARDPSGRGADTQYF.

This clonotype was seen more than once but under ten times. In DNA, the CDR3 is TGTGCCAGCAGCTCCGGGACAGTTAGCTCCTACGAGCAGTACTTC. This gives the protein CASSSGTVSSYEQYF. This sequence joins TRBV7-9 and TRBJ2-7; 7 positions agree with TRBD1. The germline V gene has CDR1 SEHNR and CDR2 FQNEAQ (reference sequence). V was pared by 4 bases and J by 0 bases, with 6 bases of the junction left unmatched. CDR3 length: 15 amino acids.

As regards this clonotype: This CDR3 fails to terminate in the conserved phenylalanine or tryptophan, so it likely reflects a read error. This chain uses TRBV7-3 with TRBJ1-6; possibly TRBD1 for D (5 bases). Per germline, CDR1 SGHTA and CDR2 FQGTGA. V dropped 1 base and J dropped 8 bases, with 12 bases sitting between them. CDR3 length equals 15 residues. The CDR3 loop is CASSLRDGGYSPLHL. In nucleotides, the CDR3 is TGTGCCAGCAGCTTAAGGGACGGAGGATATTCACCCCTCCACTTG.

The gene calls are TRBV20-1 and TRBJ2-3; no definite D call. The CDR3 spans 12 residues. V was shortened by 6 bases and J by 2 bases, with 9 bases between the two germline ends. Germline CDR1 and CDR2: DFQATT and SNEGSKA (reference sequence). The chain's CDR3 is CSANPITDTQYF. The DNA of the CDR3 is TGCAGTGCGAATCCTATCACAGATACGCAGTATTTT.

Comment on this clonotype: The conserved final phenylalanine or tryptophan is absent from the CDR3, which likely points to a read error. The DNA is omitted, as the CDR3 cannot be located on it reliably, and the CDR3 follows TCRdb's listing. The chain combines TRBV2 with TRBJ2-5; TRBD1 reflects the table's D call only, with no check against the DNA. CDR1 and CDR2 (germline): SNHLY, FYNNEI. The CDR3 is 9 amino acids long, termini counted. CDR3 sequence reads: CASSETGHS.

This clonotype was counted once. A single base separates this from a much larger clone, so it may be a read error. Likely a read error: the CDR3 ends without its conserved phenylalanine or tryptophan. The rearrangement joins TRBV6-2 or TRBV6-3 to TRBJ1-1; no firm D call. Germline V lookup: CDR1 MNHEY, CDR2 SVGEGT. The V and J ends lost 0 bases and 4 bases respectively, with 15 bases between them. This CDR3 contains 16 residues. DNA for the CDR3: TGTGCCAGCAGTTACTCGAGGCGGGATCGGAGCACTGAAGCTTTCCTT. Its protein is CASSYSRRDRSTEAFL.

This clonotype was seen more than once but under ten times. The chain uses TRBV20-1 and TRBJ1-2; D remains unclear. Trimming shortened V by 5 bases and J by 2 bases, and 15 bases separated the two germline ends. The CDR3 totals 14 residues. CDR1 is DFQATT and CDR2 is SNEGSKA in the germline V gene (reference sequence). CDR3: CSASAQAVNYGYTF. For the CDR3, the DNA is TGCAGTGCTTCCGCTCAGGCTGTGAACTATGGCTACACCTTC.

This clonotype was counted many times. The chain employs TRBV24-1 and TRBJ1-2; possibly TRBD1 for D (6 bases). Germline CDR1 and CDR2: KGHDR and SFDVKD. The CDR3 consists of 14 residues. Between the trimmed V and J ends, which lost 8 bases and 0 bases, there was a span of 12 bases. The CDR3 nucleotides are TGTGCCACCACTAGGACAGCCACTAACTATGGCTACACCTTC. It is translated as CATTRTATNYGYTF.

The CDR3 loop reads CASSKTSGETQYF. For the CDR3, the DNA is TGCGCCAGCAGCAAGACTAGCGGAGAGACCCAGTACTTC. V and J are TRBV5-1 and TRBJ2-5, with TRBD2 matching over 9 bases. Germline V gene data show CDR1 as SGHRS and CDR2 as YFSETQ. The CDR3 is 13 amino acids. Trimming removed 4 bases from V and 4 bases from J; junction bases left unmatched: 2.

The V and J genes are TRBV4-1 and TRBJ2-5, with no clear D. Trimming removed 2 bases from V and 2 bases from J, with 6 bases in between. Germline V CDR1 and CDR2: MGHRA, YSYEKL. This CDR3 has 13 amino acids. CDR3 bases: TGCGCCAGCAGCCAATGGGCACAAGAGACCCAGTACTTC. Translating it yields CASSQWAQETQYF.

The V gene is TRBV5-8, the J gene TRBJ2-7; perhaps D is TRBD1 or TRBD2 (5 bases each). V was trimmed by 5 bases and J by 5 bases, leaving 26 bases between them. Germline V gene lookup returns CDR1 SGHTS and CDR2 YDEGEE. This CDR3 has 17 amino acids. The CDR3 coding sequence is TGTGCCAGCAGGCACCGGGACGGTGTCCCAGGCGTGGACGAGCAGTACTTC. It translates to CASRHRDGVPGVDEQYF.

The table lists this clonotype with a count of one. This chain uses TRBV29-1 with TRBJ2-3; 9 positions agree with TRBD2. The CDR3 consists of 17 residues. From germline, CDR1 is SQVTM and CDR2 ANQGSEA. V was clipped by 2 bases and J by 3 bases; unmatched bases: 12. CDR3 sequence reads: CSVESPRHSGGTDTQYF. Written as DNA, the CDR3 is TGCAGCGTTGAATCCCCCCGGCATAGCGGGGGTACAGATACGCAGTATTTT.